This T cell receptor beta chain was recorded in a study of cytomegalovirus exposure and HLA in healthy donors. Points on this clone: What it binds is unknown.

Study observations and caveats: Later on, a genetic analysis was performed. It linked a missense variant in DCLRE1C with V- and J-gene trimming of TCR beta. A later analysis found that most CMV-associated TCR beta chains appeared HLA-restricted.

V dropped 5 bases and J dropped 2; count of bases not matched to a gene: 12. There are 17 residues in the CDR3. Germline CDR1 is LNHDA and CDR2 is SQIVND (reference sequence). The study ran its PCR with 60 Vbeta and 13 Jbeta primers. Profiling relied on immunoSEQ multiplex PCR, and the TCRdb table lists in-frame clones only, not all of them. The profile shows fewer than 250,000 clones, more than 75% of them singletons. This receptor was obtained from a woman aged 25 to 45 in good health and CMV-seropositive. Sequencing was performed on PBMCs. The chain links TRBV19 to TRBJ1-5; the match to TRBD1 covers 7 bases. CDR3 in amino acids: CASSFFSRGQGNQPQHF. CDR3 sequence (DNA): TGTGCCAGTAGTTTCTTTTCCCGTGGACAGGGCAATCAGCCCCAGCATTTT. The full variable domain, rest sourced from reference TRBV19 and TRBJ1-5, is DGGITQSPKYLFRKEGQNVTLSCEQNLNHDAMYWYRQDPGQGLRLIYYSQIVNDFQKGDIAEGYSVSREKKESFPLTVTSAQKNPTAFYLCASSFFSRGQGNQPQHFGDGTRLSIL.